Presented here are 11 T cell receptor beta chains from one specimen sequenced in a study of blood T cell repertoires in COVID-19. Assay used: immunoSEQ multiplex PCR; TCRdb lists only in-frame clones, some missing. This sample has 80,000 to 100,000 clones, with around 87% found just once. The sample taken for sequencing was peripheral blood. The origin of the receptors is a human donor in a cohort sampled during active COVID-19.

J is TRBJ2-2 and V is TRBV7-2; D remains ambiguous. Germline CDR1 SGHTA, CDR2 FQGNSA. This CDR3 is 14 amino acids long. Trimming cost V 2 bases and J 3 bases, with 7 bases left between them. The CDR3 protein is CASSLLVDTGELFF. In DNA form, the CDR3 reads TGTGCCAGCAGCTTACTAGTAGACACCGGGGAGCTGTTTTTT.

This chain uses TRBV19 with TRBJ1-3; D gene ambiguous. CDR3 size: 14 residues. The germline CDR1 and CDR2 sequences are LNHDA and SQIVND (reference sequence). The V end was cut by 3 bases, the J end by 0 bases, with 6 bases between. In nucleotides, the CDR3 is TGTGCCAGTAGTATCGGTTTCTCTGGAAACACCATATATTTT. Its translation is CASSIGFSGNTIYF.

The V and J genes are TRBV28 and TRBJ1-4; D is unresolved. The CDR3 covers 15 residues. V was clipped by 8 bases and J by 0 bases, with 13 bases between them. The germline gives CDR1 MDHEN, CDR2 SYDVKM. In DNA form, the CDR3 reads TGTGCCAGCCGGAGCTCTGTTGCAACTAATGAAAAACTGTTTTTT. Amino acid sequence: CASRSSVATNEKLFF.

This sequence joins TRBV6-4 and TRBJ1-6, with D uncertain. Trimming removed 2 bases from V and 6 bases from J, with 11 bases in between. Germline V gene sequence: CDR1 MRHNA, CDR2 SNTAGT. The CDR3 length is 15 residues. The CDR3 DNA follows: TGTGCCAGCAGTGACAGGGCGGGGATTAATTCACCCCTCCACTTT. Its protein product is CASSDRAGINSPLHF.

The chain combines TRBV3-1 (or the pseudogene TRBV3-2) with TRBJ2-1; tentative D call: TRBD2 (6 bases). V lost 4 bases to trimming and J lost 3 bases, with 13 bases between them. Germline V gene sequence: CDR1 LGHDT, CDR2 YNNKEL (reference sequence). This CDR3 is built from 15 residues. The CDR3 is CASSRPRGIYNEQFF. CDR3 coding DNA: TGTGCCAGCAGCCGACCCCGGGGGATCTACAATGAGCAGTTCTTC.

This CDR3 reads CASSVGLQREYTGELFF. The DNA for the CDR3 is TGTGCCAGCAGCGTGGGGTTGCAGCGGGAGTACACCGGGGAGCTGTTTTTT. J is TRBJ2-2 and V is TRBV9, with 8 bases that match TRBD2. J was trimmed by 3 bases and V by 2 bases; bases with no gene match: 9. Germline V gene lookup returns CDR1 SGDLS and CDR2 YYNGEE. The CDR3 is 17 amino acids.

This clone was counted between two and nine times. The chain has TRBV29-1 and TRBJ1-6; D is possibly TRBD1 (5 bases). The CDR3 contains 13 residues. Germline-derived CDR1 and CDR2 are SQVTM and ANQGSEA. V shed 2 bases and J shed 10 bases, with 12 bases lying between them. The CDR3 loop reads CSVETAGGSPLHF. The CDR3 DNA follows: TGCAGCGTTGAAACAGCCGGGGGATCACCCCTCCACTTT.

This clone was counted many times. The CDR3 loop reads CASSPGQGAGEQYF. The CDR3 nucleotides are TGCGCCAGCAGCCCCGGACAGGGGGCCGGCGAGCAGTACTTC. This sequence joins TRBV4-3 and TRBJ2-7; 11 nucleotides align to TRBD1. The germline gives CDR1 LGHNA, CDR2 YSLEER. The CDR3 consists of 14 residues. The ends lost 4 bases at V and 6 bases at J; junction bases unmatched: 5.

The chain uses TRBV4-1 and TRBJ1-4, with TRBD1 matching 9 bases. J was trimmed by 8 bases and V by 2 bases; bases with no gene match: 9. The CDR3 spans 16 residues. Per the germline V gene, CDR1 is MGHRA and CDR2 is YSYEKL. CDR3 amino acids: CASSQNLDRGEEKLFF. CDR3 in DNA: TGCGCCAGCAGCCAAAACTTGGACAGGGGAGAGGAAAAACTGTTTTTT.

The V call is TRBV10-3, the J call TRBJ2-1; D is uncertain. Looked up from germline, CDR1 is ENHRY and CDR2 is SYGVKD. V was cut by 5 bases and J by 11 bases, with 13 bases left in between. The CDR3 totals 12 residues. CDR3 sequence (DNA): TGTGCCATCAGTTCCCGCGACTCGCAGCAGTTCTTC. Amino acids: CAISSRDSQQFF.

The chain uses TRBV19 and TRBJ2-7, with 8 bases matching TRBD1. V lost 4 bases and J lost 4; bases outside the gene matches: 6. The CDR3 has 14 residues. CDR1 LNHDA and CDR2 SQIVND come from the germline V gene (reference sequence). The CDR3 DNA follows: TGTGCCAGTAGTACCCGGACAGGGACGTACGAGCAGTACTTC. Its protein product is CASSTRTGTYEQYF. Drawing the rest from reference TRBV19 and TRBJ2-7, the complete variable domain is DGGITQSPKYLFRKEGQNVTLSCEQNLNHDAMYWYRQDPGQGLRLIYYSQIVNDFQKGDIAEGYSVSREKKESFPLTVTSAQKNPTAFYLCASSTRTGTYEQYFGPGTRLTVT.